These 30 T cell receptor beta chains came from one sample sequenced in a study of cytomegalovirus exposure and HLA in healthy donors. In the PCR, 60 Vbeta and 13 Jbeta primers were used. The protocol was immunoSEQ multiplex PCR, while the TCRdb copy is restricted to in-frame clones and leaves out a portion. The data show 75,000 to 100,000 clones, with approximately 74% seen just once and less than 15% held by the top ten. Sequences were obtained from PBMCs. Receptor source: a woman between 70 and 85 years old in good health and CMV-seropositive.

The CDR3 DNA follows: TGTGCCAGCAGCCCCCAGAGTATAGGGGGAGTAAACACCATATATTTT. Its protein is CASSPQSIGGVNTIYF. This chain uses TRBV9 with TRBJ1-3; possibly TRBD1 for D (6 bases). CDR3 size: 16 residues. Germline V gives CDR1 SGDLS, CDR2 YYNGEE. V shed 4 bases and J shed 6 bases, with 20 bases lying between them. The entire variable domain, with the rest obtained from reference TRBV9 and TRBJ1-3, is as follows: DSGVTQTPKHLITATGQRVTLRCSPRSGDLSVYWYQQSLDQGLQFLIQYYNGEERAKGNILERFSAQQFPDLHSELNLSSLELGDSALYFCASSPQSIGGVNTIYFGEGSWLTVV.

The chain is built from TRBV5-4 and TRBJ2-6; the D gene is possibly TRBD2 (6 bases). Germline loops: CDR1 SGHNT, CDR2 YYREEE (reference sequence). The CDR3 consists of 18 residues. Trimming shortened V by 4 bases and J by 2 bases, and 19 bases separated the two germline ends. For the CDR3, the DNA is TGTGCCAGCAGCCTTTGGATCGGGAGATGGACTGGGGCCAACGTCCTGACTTTC. It yields the protein CASSLWIGRWTGANVLTF.

The chain combines TRBV11-2 with TRBJ2-2; TRBD1 matches 7 bases. There are 18 residues in the CDR3. Germline CDR1 reads SGHAT; CDR2 reads FQNNGV. The V gene end was trimmed by 2 bases and the J gene end by 5 bases; junction bases not matched to a gene: 14. In DNA form, the CDR3 reads TGTGCCAGCAGCTTACACCGCTTACGGGACAGTGAGACCGGGGAGCTGTTTTTT. Amino acid sequence: CASSLHRLRDSETGELFF.

This clone was counted between two and nine times. The chain links TRBV5-4 to TRBJ2-2, with 8 bases lining up with TRBD1. The V gene end was trimmed by 5 bases and the J gene end by 4 bases; junction bases not matched to a gene: 7. Germline V gives CDR1 SGHNT, CDR2 YYREEE (reference sequence). There are 15 residues in the CDR3. CDR3 coding DNA: TGTGCCAGCAGATCCGGGACAGGCGCCACCGGGGAGCTGTTTTTT. This translates into CASRSGTGATGELFF.

The chain carries TRBV5-1 and TRBJ2-7; 8 bases fit TRBD1. The CDR3 runs to 13 residues. Germline CDR1 reads SGHRS; CDR2 reads YFSETQ. V dropped 7 bases and J dropped 1; count of bases not matched to a gene: 4. The CDR3 region is CASSWDRSYEQYF. Written as DNA, the CDR3 is TGCGCCAGCTCCTGGGACAGGTCCTACGAGCAGTACTTC.

V usage is TRBV6-6 and J usage is TRBJ1-5; D ambiguous. V lost 7 bases and J 7 bases, leaving 11 bases between the germline ends. The CDR3 covers 12 residues. Per germline, CDR1 MNHNY and CDR2 SVGAGI (reference sequence). As DNA, the CDR3 is TGTGCCAGCAAGCGGTTGGGGCAGCCCCAGCATTTT. It encodes CASKRLGQPQHF.

This chain links TRBV30 with TRBJ1-1, with D tentatively TRBD1 (6 bases). The CDR3 runs 15 residues. V was trimmed by 8 bases and J by 2 bases, leaving 21 bases between them. In germline, CDR1 is GTSNPN, CDR2 SVGIG (reference sequence). The CDR3 here is CAGGPGRRINTEAFF. In DNA form, the CDR3 reads TGTGCCGGGGGCCCGGGAAGGAGAATAAACACTGAAGCTTTCTTT. Combining the CDR3 with reference TRBV30 and TRBJ1-1 gives the whole variable domain SQTIHQWPATLVQPVGSPLSLECTVEGTSNPNLYWYRQAAGRGLQLLFYSVGIGQISSEVPQNLSASRPQDRQFILSSKKLLLSDSGFYLCAGGPGRRINTEAFFGQGTRLTVV.

The J gene is TRBJ2-7, the V gene TRBV7-8; 11 bases are a match to TRBD2. Germline V CDR1 and CDR2: SGHVS, FQNEAQ. The length of the CDR3 is 15 residues. V lost 4 bases to trimming and J lost 0 bases; unmatched junction nucleotides: 2. The CDR3 is CASSWTSGLSYEQYF. CDR3 in DNA: TGTGCCAGCAGCTGGACTAGCGGGCTCTCCTACGAGCAGTACTTC.

This clone came up a few times. V is TRBV7-3 and J is TRBJ2-2; tentative D call: TRBD1 (6 bases). The CDR3 length is 14 residues. V lost 1 base, J lost 6 bases, and 9 bases lay in between. The germline V gene encodes CDR1 SGHTA and CDR2 FQGTGA. Here the CDR3 reads CASSLNWGPGELFF. For the CDR3, the DNA is TGTGCCAGCAGCTTAAATTGGGGGCCCGGGGAGCTGTTTTTT.

Note on this clone: One junction end does not reproduce the germline sequence, and a read error may be involved. The V gene is TRBV7-8, the J gene TRBJ1-2; a possible D gene is TRBD1 (6 bases). The CDR3 consists of 12 residues. The germline V gene encodes CDR1 SGHVS and CDR2 FQNEAQ. DNA of the CDR3: TGTGCCAGCAGCACCCGACAGGTACCAGGACACTTC. It encodes CASSTRQVPGHF. The full variable domain, rest sourced from reference TRBV7-8 and TRBJ1-2, is GAGVSQSPRYKVAKRGQDVALRCDPISGHVSLFWYQQALGQGPEFLTYFQNEAQLDKSGLPSDRFFAERPEGSVSTLKIQRTQQEDSAVYLCASSTRQVPGHFGSGTRLTVV.

This rearrangement joins TRBV1 to TRBJ2-3; the table gives TRBD2 as D, unverified against the DNA. TRBV1 is a recognized pseudogene. CDR3 length equals 15 residues. CDR3 coding DNA: TGCACCAGTCCGGTGGTCCTGAAGCTCACAGATACGCAGTATTTT. It encodes CTSPVVLKLTDTQYF.

V and J are TRBV9 and TRBJ2-5; 7 bases match TRBD2. The better agreement between TRBJ2-7 and the DNA end casts doubt on the J call. Germline V gene lookup returns CDR1 SGDLS and CDR2 YYNGEE. CDR3 size: 15 residues. CDR3 bases: TGTGCCAGCAGCGTAGATGTGGGAGGGCCCTACGAGCAGTACTTC. As protein: CASSVDVGGPYEQYF.

The chain links TRBV27 to TRBJ1-1; D is possibly TRBD1 (5 bases). From germline, CDR1 is MNHEY and CDR2 SMNVEV (reference sequence). V lost 6 bases, J lost 5 bases, and 16 bases lay in between. The CDR3 has 14 amino acids. In nucleotides, the CDR3 is TGTGCCAGCAGCCGACGACCGGGGGGGACTGAAGCTTTCTTT. Amino acid sequence: CASSRRPGGTEAFF.

This rearrangement joins TRBV19 to TRBJ2-7, with 7 positions matching TRBD1. The CDR3 contains 13 residues. Germline CDR1 is LNHDA and CDR2 is SQIVND (reference sequence). The J segment lost 3 bases and the V segment lost 1 base, leaving 0 bases of the junction unmatched. DNA of the CDR3: TGTGCCAGTAGTATAGGGACAGGCTACGAGCAGTACTTC. Its translation is CASSIGTGYEQYF.

The table lists this clone with a few counts. The V and J genes are TRBV18 and TRBJ1-5; 10 nucleotides align to TRBD1. The CDR3 length is 19 residues. Trimming took 6 bases from V and 5 from J; bases not matched to a gene: 19. Per the germline V gene, CDR1 is KGHSH and CDR2 is LQKENI. CDR3 sequence reads: CASSRYLRDRGINHQPQHF. As DNA, the CDR3 is TGTGCCAGCTCTCGCTATCTCCGGGACAGGGGAATAAACCATCAGCCCCAGCATTTT.

The chain carries TRBV6-6 and TRBJ1-6; D call uncertain. The CDR3 runs 14 residues. The ends were cut back, 8 bases at V and 5 bases at J, with 13 bases in the middle. Per the germline V gene, CDR1 is MNHNY and CDR2 is SVGAGI (reference sequence). CDR3 sequence reads: CASVQIGDNSPLHF. CDR3 in DNA: TGTGCCAGCGTTCAGATCGGGGATAATTCACCCCTCCACTTT.

This clone was seen a single time. This chain connects TRBV27 to TRBJ2-5; D gene ambiguous. The CDR3 sequence is 11 residues long. V dropped 6 bases and J dropped 1 base, with 3 bases sitting between them. Germline V CDR1 and CDR2: MNHEY, SMNVEV (reference sequence). This CDR3 is CASSFQETQYF. The CDR3, as DNA: TGTGCCAGCAGCTTCCAAGAGACCCAGTACTTC.

This clone was observed a few times. J is TRBJ2-3 and V is TRBV9; possible D gene TRBD2, 6 bases. Germline loops: CDR1 SGDLS, CDR2 YYNGEE. V was shortened by 6 bases and J by 3 bases, with 11 bases between the two germline ends. The CDR3 contains 13 residues. The CDR3: CASKMEGTDTQYF. CDR3 coding DNA: TGTGCCAGCAAAATGGAGGGGACAGATACGCAGTATTTT.

The rearrangement joins TRBV5-1 to TRBJ2-1; TRBD1 is a possible D gene (5 bases). Germline V gives CDR1 SGHRS, CDR2 YFSETQ. The V and J ends lost 4 bases and 0 bases respectively, with 11 bases between them. The CDR3 is made up of 15 amino acids. The CDR3 reads CASSIPTDSYNEQFF. The CDR3 DNA follows: TGCGCCAGCAGCATACCGACAGACTCCTACAATGAGCAGTTCTTC.

The chain couples TRBV29-1 to TRBJ2-5, with TRBD2 matching 8 bases. The DNA end is more similar to TRBJ2-7, so the J call may be wrong. Germline lookup yields CDR1 SQVTM and CDR2 ANQGSEA. This CDR3 contains 15 residues. The CDR3 DNA reads as TGCAGCGTTGAAAGGTTTAGCGGGACCACCTACGAGCAGTACTTC. It encodes CSVERFSGTTYEQYF.

The rearrangement joins TRBV7-2 to TRBJ2-1; 7 bases fit TRBD1. Germline trimming cut 1 base from V and 6 bases from J; bases unmatched to any gene: 6. Germline V CDR1 and CDR2: SGHTA, FQGNSA. The CDR3 extends over 15 amino acids. CDR3 protein: CASSLVPGGFNEQFF. The CDR3 nucleotides are TGTGCCAGCAGCTTAGTGCCAGGGGGATTCAATGAGCAGTTCTTC.

The chain links TRBV18 to TRBJ1-1; D is unresolved. The CDR3 spans 14 residues. Germline CDR1 KGHSH, CDR2 LQKENI. The germline V and J ends were trimmed by 3 bases and 1 base, with 9 bases remaining between them. The CDR3 loop is CASSPGMENTEAFF. CDR3 nucleotides: TGTGCCAGCTCACCCGGGATGGAGAACACTGAAGCTTTCTTT.

The chain joins TRBV18 to TRBJ1-3, with TRBD1 identical over 7 bases. With V trimmed by 6 bases and J by 0 bases, 5 bases remained unmatched. Germline-derived CDR1 and CDR2 are KGHSH and LQKENI. The length of the CDR3 is 15 residues. Written as DNA, the CDR3 is TGTGCCAGCTCGGGGACAGACTTCTCTGGAAACACCATATATTTT. As protein: CASSGTDFSGNTIYF.

This sequence joins TRBV27 and TRBJ1-1; 7 positions match TRBD1. The CDR3 has 15 residues. The V gene's germline CDR1 is MNHEY and CDR2 SMNVEV (reference sequence). V dropped 2 bases and J dropped 4; count of bases not matched to a gene: 7. CDR3 in DNA: TGTGCCAGCAGTTTAGTGGCAGGGGGAGGCACTGAAGCTTTCTTT. Translating it yields CASSLVAGGGTEAFF.

The rearrangement links TRBV9 to TRBJ1-1, with 8 bases lining up with TRBD1. Germline values: CDR1 SGDLS, CDR2 YYNGEE. V lost 0 bases and J lost 3; bases outside the gene matches: 10. CDR3 length: 17 amino acids. The CDR3 DNA follows: TGTGCCAGCAGCGTAGCCCTTCAGGACAGGGCGGACACTGAAGCTTTCTTT. Translation: CASSVALQDRADTEAFF.

V is TRBV27 and J is TRBJ1-1; TRBD1 matches 8 bases. V shed 3 bases, J shed 3 bases, and the junction held 0 bases outside the gene matches. Germline V gene lookup returns CDR1 MNHEY and CDR2 SMNVEV (reference sequence). This CDR3 comprises 13 residues. CDR3 loop: CASSLTGDTEAFF. In nucleotides, the CDR3 is TGTGCCAGCAGTTTGACAGGGGACACTGAAGCTTTCTTT.

The DNA of the CDR3 is TGTGCCAGCAGGAGGACAGGGAGGGACCAGCCCCAGCATTTT. Residues: CASRRTGRDQPQHF. The rearrangement joins TRBV2 to TRBJ1-5, with 8 bases matching TRBD1. Losses at the gene ends were 6 bases for V and 7 bases for J; bases not matched to a gene: 8. Germline CDR1 SNHLY, CDR2 FYNNEI. The CDR3 totals 14 residues.

The chain uses TRBV5-4 and TRBJ2-7, with D possibly matching TRBD2 (6 bases). The ends were cut back, 0 bases at V and 1 base at J, with 20 bases in the middle. The CDR3 sequence is 18 residues long. Germline CDR1 SGHNT, CDR2 YYREEE (reference sequence). The CDR3 region is CASSLGQGLAGRSYEQYF. In nucleotides, the CDR3 is TGTGCCAGCAGCTTGGGTCAGGGTTTGGCTGGGAGGTCCTACGAGCAGTACTTC.

The V call is TRBV5-1, the J call TRBJ2-7, with a tentative D call TRBD2 (7 bases). Germline CDR1 reads SGHRS; CDR2 reads YFSETQ. With 6 bases removed from V and 5 bases from J, the gap between germline ends came to 15 bases. This CDR3 contains 13 residues. The CDR3 is CASTAGAGDEQYF. The CDR3 region has the DNA TGCGCCAGCACCGCGGGGGCTGGCGACGAGCAGTACTTC.

This chain connects TRBV5-6 to TRBJ2-1, with 8 bases aligning to TRBD1. The CDR3 loop spans 16 amino acids. Germline CDR1 reads SGHDT; CDR2 reads YYEEEE. The V and J ends lost 5 bases and 7 bases, in that order; junction bases with no gene match: 14. In nucleotides, the CDR3 is TGTGCCAGCAGGACCGGCCCGACAGGGGCGGGTAATGAGCAGTTCTTC. As protein: CASRTGPTGAGNEQFF. The full variable domain, in which reference TRBV5-6 and TRBJ2-1 provide the parts outside the CDR3, is DAGVTQSPTHLIKTRGQQVTLRCSPKSGHDTVSWYQQALGQGPQFIFQYYEEEERQRGNFPDRFSGHQFPNYSSELNVNALLLGDSALYLCASRTGPTGAGNEQFFGPGTRLTVL.